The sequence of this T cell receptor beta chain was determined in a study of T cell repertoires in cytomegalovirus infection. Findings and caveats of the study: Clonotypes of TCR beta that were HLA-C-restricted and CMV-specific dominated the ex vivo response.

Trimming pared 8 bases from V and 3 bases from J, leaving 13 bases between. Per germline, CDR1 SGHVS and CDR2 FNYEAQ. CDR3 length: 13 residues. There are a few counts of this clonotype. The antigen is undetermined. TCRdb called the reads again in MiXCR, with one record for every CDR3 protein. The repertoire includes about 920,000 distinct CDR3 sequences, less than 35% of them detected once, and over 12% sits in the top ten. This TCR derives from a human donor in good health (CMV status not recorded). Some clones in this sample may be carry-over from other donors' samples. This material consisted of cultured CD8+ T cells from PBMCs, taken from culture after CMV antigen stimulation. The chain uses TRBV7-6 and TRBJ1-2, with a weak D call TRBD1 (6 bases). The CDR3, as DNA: TGTGCCAGCGGCAGGGGAGTCGACTATGGCTACACCTTC. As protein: CASGRGVDYGYTF.